Shown below are 9 T cell receptor beta chains from a single sample sequenced in a study of T cell responses to AZD1222 COVID-19 vaccine. The data were produced by immunoSEQ multiplex PCR, yet TCRdb's version contains in-frame clones alone and is incomplete. Counted here are more than 85,000 clones, roughly four fifths occurring once; the ten biggest clones make up about 4.5%. This sample comprised peripheral blood, obtained on day 0 of AZD1222 vaccination. The receptors shown here come from an adult in good health.

The V call is TRBV19, the J call TRBJ1-1; 8 positions match TRBD1. Germline V gives CDR1 LNHDA, CDR2 SQIVND (reference sequence). The CDR3 is 14 amino acids. V lost 4 bases and J lost 1; bases outside the gene matches: 2. The CDR3 region has the DNA TGTGCCAGTAGTAGGACAGGGACGAACACTGAAGCTTTCTTT. Translated, it gives CASSRTGTNTEAFF.

The rearrangement uses TRBV2 and TRBJ2-2; D is uncertain. The CDR3 runs 16 residues. Germline CDR1 SNHLY, CDR2 FYNNEI. Between the trimmed V and J ends, which lost 7 bases and 7 bases, there was a span of 22 bases. CDR3 sequence: CASTPRRLAVFGELFF. In nucleotides, the CDR3 is TGTGCCAGCACTCCCCGCCGGTTGGCGGTTTTCGGGGAGCTGTTTTTT.

The chain recombines TRBV19 with TRBJ2-7; tentatively, D is TRBD1 or TRBD2 (5 bases each). The CDR3 contains 14 residues. Germline-derived CDR1 and CDR2 are LNHDA and SQIVND (reference sequence). Between the trimmed V and J ends, which lost 6 bases and 6 bases, there was a span of 18 bases. CDR3 sequence (DNA): TGTGCCAGTAGCAACCGGGACGGAGCTCTCGAGCAGTACTTC. Its protein product is CASSNRDGALEQYF.

In its sample, this clone was seen once. The rearrangement links TRBV12-3 or TRBV12-4 to TRBJ1-2, with D uncertain. The CDR3 sequence is 11 residues long. V dropped 3 bases and J dropped 4 bases, with 3 bases sitting between them. CDR3 protein: CASSFGYGYTF. CDR3 nucleotide sequence: TGTGCCAGCAGTTTTGGCTATGGCTACACCTTC.

The chain recombines TRBV28 with TRBJ1-1; D gene uncertain. Germline V gives CDR1 MDHEN, CDR2 SYDVKM. Trimming left V 1 base short and J 3 bases short, with 3 bases between. This CDR3 comprises 12 residues. The CDR3 DNA sequence: TGTGCCAGCAGTTTATCCCACACTGAAGCTTTCTTT. It codes for CASSLSHTEAFF.

The chain links TRBV5-5 to TRBJ2-7, with D unresolved. Germline V gene data show CDR1 as SGHKS and CDR2 as YYEKEE (reference sequence). The germline V and J ends were trimmed by 5 bases and 2 bases, with 14 bases remaining between them. The CDR3 is 14 amino acids. The CDR3 loop reads CASRFGGPAYEQYF. The CDR3, as DNA: TGTGCCAGCAGGTTTGGCGGACCCGCCTACGAGCAGTACTTC.

This chain links TRBV6-4 with TRBJ1-2; 7 bases fit TRBD1. Losses at the gene ends were 2 bases for V and 5 bases for J; bases not matched to a gene: 8. The CDR3 is made up of 15 amino acids. In germline, CDR1 is MRHNA, CDR2 SNTAGT. The CDR3 region has the DNA TGTGCCAGCAGTGACGATTATTCGGGACAGTATGGCTACACCTTC. Residues: CASSDDYSGQYGYTF.

This clone came up once. The rearrangement links TRBV18 to TRBJ1-1; 12 bases fit TRBD1. CDR1 is KGHSH and CDR2 is LQKENI in the germline V gene. The CDR3 is 15 residues long. The V segment lost 5 bases and the J segment 2 bases; nucleotides outside the gene matches: 3. The CDR3, as DNA: TGTGCCAGCTCAAGGGACAGGGGGCGAAACACTGAAGCTTTCTTT. Translation gives CASSRDRGRNTEAFF.

The chain couples TRBV18 to TRBJ2-2; D is unclear. The germline V and J ends were trimmed by 6 bases and 1 base, with 12 bases remaining between them. The CDR3 is 15 amino acids. Germline CDR1 KGHSH, CDR2 LQKENI. CDR3 DNA sequence: TGTGCCAGCTCGCGGACGGACCAGAACACCGGGGAGCTGTTTTTT. This codes for CASSRTDQNTGELFF.